The source of this T cell receptor beta chain is a study of PD-1 blockade in classical Hodgkin lymphoma (dated by TCRdb to about 2020). A note on the overall study: Nivolumab dosing was 3 mg/kg intravenously every 2 weeks, continuing until either disease progression or unacceptable toxicity. A peripheral blood immune signature of response to PD-1 blockade in classical Hodgkin lymphoma was defined using TCR beta sequencing and CyTOF. The full study reports these points: Trial patients achieving complete response had baseline diversity similar to newly diagnosed patients, whereas partial responders and progressors had significantly lower diversity. Diversity was lower in patients who began nivolumab less than 1 year after ASCT, so these patients were left out of later analyses to avoid confounding by immune reconstitution. The study covered only a single clinical trial cohort, and the causes of the repertoire differences, possibly disease activity or prior therapy, were still not defined. Baseline TCR diversity was reported to be lower in newly diagnosed patients than in healthy donors, and even lower in relapsed/refractory patients. A significant rise by C4D1 was seen in CD4+ but not CD8+ TCR diversity (p=0.0027 vs p=0.16), with the rise being most apparent in complete responders (p=0.02).

Looking up the germline V gene (reference sequence) yields CDR1 MNHEY and CDR2 SMNVEV. The germline ends are 14 bases apart after V is trimmed by 5 bases and J by 3 bases. The CDR3 measures 14 amino acids from cysteine to phenylalanine. Kept here is only the CDR3 DNA, which spans 42 bases and is read in frame from base 1. Genomic DNA was extracted with the Qiagen DNeasy kit from unsorted PBMCs and from negatively selected CD4+ and CD8+ fractions. Amplification of TCR beta CDR3 regions was done by immunoSEQ multiplex PCR with primers that anneal to V and J segments. A synthetic immune receptor repertoire was used to minimize amplification bias, and any remaining bias was removed computationally after sequencing. Under the source paper's analysis protocol: Repertoire diversity was quantified as the Shannon entropy index using custom Python scripts. Unsorted, CD4+ and CD8+ repertoires were analyzed separately, except in combined analyses where CD4+ and CD8+ sequences were merged in silico. A clone counted as expanded when the clone's frequency after treatment rose at least 2-fold relative to C1D1, and clones undetected at baseline were given a pseudocount of 0.5. Clones with 0 or 1 copy at C1D1 were defined as singleton clones, while clones with 2 or more copies were defined as non-singleton clones. By matching protein sequences in sorted samples from the same patient, clones expanded in unsorted samples were annotated as CD4+, CD8+ or unknown. Wilcoxon tests on paired samples were used to test changes in diversity from C1D1 to C4D1. TCRdb mirrors the immuneACCESS table, restricted to in-frame sequences. Some clones are absent from its copies; in checked studies, under half trace to an unresolved V gene, and the reason for the others is unknown. V, J and clone size were drawn from that table, and D and trimming were deduced from the DNA. The sample data list more than 40,000 clones, and about nine tenths of these were observed just once. The ten biggest clones cover about a tenth of the sample.

The time point label, as the study defines it: cycle 1 day 1 (C1D1), immediately before nivolumab initiation. All trial patients had relapsed after autologous stem cell transplantation, with cohorts A, B and C differing in prior brentuximab vedotin exposure. A total of fewer than 70 patients with relapsed/refractory classical Hodgkin lymphoma made up the trial cohort, and each patient's best overall response was complete response, partial response or progressive disease. Single-agent nivolumab was administered to trial patients in the multi-cohort phase II CheckMate 205 trial. An independent review committee assessed best overall response using the 2007 International Working Group response criteria. PBMCs from the trial were collected at three points: immediately before nivolumab initiation (C1D1), and during therapy at cycle 2 day 1 and cycle 4 day 1. Peripheral blood was collected in 8 mL Vacutainer Cell Preparation Tubes, from which PBMCs were isolated by centrifugation and then cryopreserved.

This clone has just one count. What this receptor recognizes is not known. No qualities accompany the bases; no much larger clone lies one base away. Sequencing used peripheral blood mononuclear cells (PBMCs), obtained at baseline. The chain is made from TRBV27 and TRBJ2-7, with no confident D gene call. The sequence derives from a human donor with classical Hodgkin lymphoma. The CDR3 here reads CASSDPAVLYEQYF. The sequence in DNA is TGTGCCAGCAGTGACCCGGCAGTGCTCTACGAGCAGTACTTC.